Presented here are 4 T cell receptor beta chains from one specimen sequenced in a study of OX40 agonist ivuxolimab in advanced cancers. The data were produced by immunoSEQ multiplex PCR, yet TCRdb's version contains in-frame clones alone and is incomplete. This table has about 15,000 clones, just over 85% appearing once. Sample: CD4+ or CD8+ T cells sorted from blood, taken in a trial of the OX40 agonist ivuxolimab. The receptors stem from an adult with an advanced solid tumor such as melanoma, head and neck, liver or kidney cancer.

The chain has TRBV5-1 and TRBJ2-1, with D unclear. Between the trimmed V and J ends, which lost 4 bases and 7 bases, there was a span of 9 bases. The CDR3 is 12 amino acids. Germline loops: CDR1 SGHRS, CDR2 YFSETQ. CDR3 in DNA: TGCGCCAGCAGCCCTTGGGCAAATGAGCAGTTCTTC. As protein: CASSPWANEQFF.

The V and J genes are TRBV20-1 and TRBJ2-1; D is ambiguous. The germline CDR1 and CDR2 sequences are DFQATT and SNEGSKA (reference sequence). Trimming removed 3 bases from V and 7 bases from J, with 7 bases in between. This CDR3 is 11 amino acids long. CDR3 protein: CSASGGNEQFF. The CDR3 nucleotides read TGCAGTGCTAGTGGTGGGAATGAGCAGTTCTTC.

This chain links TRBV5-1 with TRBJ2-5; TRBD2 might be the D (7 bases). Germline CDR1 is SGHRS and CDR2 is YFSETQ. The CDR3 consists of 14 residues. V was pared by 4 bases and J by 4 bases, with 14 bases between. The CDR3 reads CASSPEGGGETQYF. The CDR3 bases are TGCGCCAGCAGCCCGGAGGGGGGGGGAGAGACCCAGTACTTC.

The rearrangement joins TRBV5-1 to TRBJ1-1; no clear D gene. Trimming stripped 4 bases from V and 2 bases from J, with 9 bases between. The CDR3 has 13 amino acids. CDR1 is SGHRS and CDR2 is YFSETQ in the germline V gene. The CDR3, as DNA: TGCGCCAGCAGCGAGACGGATAACACTGAAGCTTTCTTT. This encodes CASSETDNTEAFF.